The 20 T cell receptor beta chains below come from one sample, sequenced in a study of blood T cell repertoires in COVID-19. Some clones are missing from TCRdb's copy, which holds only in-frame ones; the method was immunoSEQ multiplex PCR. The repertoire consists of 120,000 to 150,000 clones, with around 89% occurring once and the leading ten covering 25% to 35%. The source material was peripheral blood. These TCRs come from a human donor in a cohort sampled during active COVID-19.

In nucleotides, the CDR3 is TGTGCCAGCAGTTACGGGGATGCTACGCAGTATTTT. Amino acids: CASSYGDATQYF. The chain uses TRBV12-3 or TRBV12-4 and TRBJ2-3; D is possibly TRBD2 (5 bases). With 4 bases removed from V and 8 bases from J, the gap between germline ends came to 10 bases. The CDR3 totals 12 residues.

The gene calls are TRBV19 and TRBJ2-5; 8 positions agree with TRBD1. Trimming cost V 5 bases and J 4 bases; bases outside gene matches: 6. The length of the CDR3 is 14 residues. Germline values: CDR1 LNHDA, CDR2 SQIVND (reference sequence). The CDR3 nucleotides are TGTGCCAGTAGTCCCAGGGGGCTGGGAGAGACCCAGTACTTC. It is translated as CASSPRGLGETQYF.

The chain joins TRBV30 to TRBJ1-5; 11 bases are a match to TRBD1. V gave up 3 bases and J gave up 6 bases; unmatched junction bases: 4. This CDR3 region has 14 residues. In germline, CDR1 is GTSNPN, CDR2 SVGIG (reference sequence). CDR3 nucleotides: TGTGCCTGGAGCCCTGGACAGGGGGCTCAGCCCCAGCATTTT. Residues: CAWSPGQGAQPQHF.

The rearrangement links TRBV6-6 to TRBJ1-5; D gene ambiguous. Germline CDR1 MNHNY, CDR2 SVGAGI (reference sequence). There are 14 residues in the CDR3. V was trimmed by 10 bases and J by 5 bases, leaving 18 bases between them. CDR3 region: CATGPGTIDQPQHF. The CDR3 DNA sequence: TGTGCCACCGGCCCAGGAACAATCGATCAGCCCCAGCATTTT.

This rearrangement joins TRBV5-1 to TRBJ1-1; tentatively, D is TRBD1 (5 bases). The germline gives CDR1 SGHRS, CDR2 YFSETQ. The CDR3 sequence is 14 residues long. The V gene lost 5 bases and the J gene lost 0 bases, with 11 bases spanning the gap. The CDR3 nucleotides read TGCGCCAGCAGGGGTACAGGCCTGAACACTGAAGCTTTCTTT. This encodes CASRGTGLNTEAFF.

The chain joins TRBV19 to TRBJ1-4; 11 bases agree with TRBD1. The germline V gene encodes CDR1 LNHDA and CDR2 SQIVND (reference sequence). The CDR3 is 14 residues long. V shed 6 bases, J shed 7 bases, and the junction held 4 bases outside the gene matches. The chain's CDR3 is CASSQGQGAEKLFF. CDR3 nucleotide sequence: TGTGCCAGTAGCCAAGGACAGGGGGCTGAAAAACTGTTTTTT. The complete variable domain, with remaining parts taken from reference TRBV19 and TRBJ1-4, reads DGGITQSPKYLFRKEGQNVTLSCEQNLNHDAMYWYRQDPGQGLRLIYYSQIVNDFQKGDIAEGYSVSREKKESFPLTVTSAQKNPTAFYLCASSQGQGAEKLFFGSGTQLSVL.

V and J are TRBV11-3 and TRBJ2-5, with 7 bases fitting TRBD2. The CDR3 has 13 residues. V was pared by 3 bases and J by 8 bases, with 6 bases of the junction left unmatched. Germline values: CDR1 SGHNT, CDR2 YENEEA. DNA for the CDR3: TGTGCCAGCAGCTTCACCTCGGGAGGAACCCAGTACTTC. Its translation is CASSFTSGGTQYF.

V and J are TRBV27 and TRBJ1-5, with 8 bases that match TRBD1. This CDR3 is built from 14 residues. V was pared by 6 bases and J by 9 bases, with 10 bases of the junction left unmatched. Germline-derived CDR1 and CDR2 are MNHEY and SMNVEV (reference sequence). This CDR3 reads CASSLGQGGRPQHF. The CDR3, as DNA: TGTGCCAGCAGCCTCGGACAGGGAGGAAGGCCCCAGCATTTT.

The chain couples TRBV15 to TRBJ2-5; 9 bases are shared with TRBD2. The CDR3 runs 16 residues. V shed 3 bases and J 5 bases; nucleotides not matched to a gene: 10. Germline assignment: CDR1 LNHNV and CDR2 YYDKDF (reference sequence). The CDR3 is CATSSSAGGPRETQYF. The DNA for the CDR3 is TGTGCCACCAGCAGTTCTGCGGGGGGGCCTCGGGAGACCCAGTACTTC.

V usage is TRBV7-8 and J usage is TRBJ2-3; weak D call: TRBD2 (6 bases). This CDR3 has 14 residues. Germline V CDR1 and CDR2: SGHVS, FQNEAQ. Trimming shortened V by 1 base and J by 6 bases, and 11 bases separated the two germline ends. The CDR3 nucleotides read TGTGCCAGCAGCTTAGGTCCCCGGGGGGATACGCAGTATTTT. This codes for CASSLGPRGDTQYF.

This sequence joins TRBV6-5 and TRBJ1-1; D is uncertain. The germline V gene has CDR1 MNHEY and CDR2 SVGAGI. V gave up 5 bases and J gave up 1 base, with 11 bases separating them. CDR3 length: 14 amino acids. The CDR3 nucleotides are TGTGCCAGCAGTCAATCCTACGGGAACACTGAAGCTTTCTTT. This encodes CASSQSYGNTEAFF.

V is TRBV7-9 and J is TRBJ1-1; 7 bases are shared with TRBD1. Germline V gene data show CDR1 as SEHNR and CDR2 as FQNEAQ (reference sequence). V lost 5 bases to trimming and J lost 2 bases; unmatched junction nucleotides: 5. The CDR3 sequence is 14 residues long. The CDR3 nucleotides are TGTGCCAGCAGCCAGGGACAGTCTAACACTGAAGCTTTCTTT. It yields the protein CASSQGQSNTEAFF.

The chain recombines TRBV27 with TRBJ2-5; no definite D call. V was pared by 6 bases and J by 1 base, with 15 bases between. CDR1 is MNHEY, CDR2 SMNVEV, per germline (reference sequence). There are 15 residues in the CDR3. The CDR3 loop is CASSLNSLTQETQYF. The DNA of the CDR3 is TGTGCCAGCAGCCTGAACAGTTTAACCCAAGAGACCCAGTACTTC.

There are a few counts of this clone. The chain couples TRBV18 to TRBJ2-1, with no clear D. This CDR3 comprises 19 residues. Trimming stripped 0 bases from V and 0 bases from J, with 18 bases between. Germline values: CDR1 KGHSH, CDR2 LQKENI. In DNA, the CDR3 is TGTGCCAGCTCACCACCCATAAGTGAGGTAATGAGCTCCTACAATGAGCAGTTCTTC. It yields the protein CASSPPISEVMSSYNEQFF.

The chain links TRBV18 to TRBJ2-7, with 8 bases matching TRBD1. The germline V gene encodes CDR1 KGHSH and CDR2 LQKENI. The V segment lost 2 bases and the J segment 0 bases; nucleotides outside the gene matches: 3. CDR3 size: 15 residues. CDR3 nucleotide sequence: TGTGCCAGCTCACCAGCAGGGGGCGACTCCTACGAGCAGTACTTC. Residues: CASSPAGGDSYEQYF.

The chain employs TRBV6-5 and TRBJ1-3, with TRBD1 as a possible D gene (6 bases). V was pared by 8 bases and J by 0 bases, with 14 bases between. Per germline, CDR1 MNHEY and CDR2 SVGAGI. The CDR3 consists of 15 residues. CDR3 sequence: CASGFGGLSGNTIYF. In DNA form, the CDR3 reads TGTGCCAGCGGGTTCGGGGGGCTCTCTGGAAACACCATATATTTT.

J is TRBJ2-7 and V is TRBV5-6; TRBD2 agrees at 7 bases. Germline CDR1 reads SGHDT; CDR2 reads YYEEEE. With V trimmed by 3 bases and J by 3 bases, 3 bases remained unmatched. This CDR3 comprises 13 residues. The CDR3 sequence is CASSSGGYYEQYF. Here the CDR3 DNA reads TGTGCCAGCAGCTCCGGGGGGTACTACGAGCAGTACTTC.

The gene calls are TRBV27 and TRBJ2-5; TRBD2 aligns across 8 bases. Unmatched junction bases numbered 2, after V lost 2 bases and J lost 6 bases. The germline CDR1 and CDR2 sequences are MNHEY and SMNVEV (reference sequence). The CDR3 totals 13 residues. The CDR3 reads CASSLGLAQTQYF. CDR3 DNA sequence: TGTGCCAGCAGTTTAGGACTAGCCCAGACCCAGTACTTC.

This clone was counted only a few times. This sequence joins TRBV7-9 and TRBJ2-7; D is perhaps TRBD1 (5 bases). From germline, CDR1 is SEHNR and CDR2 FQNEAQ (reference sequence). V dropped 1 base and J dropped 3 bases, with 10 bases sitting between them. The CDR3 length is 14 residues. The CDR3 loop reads CASSLGRQGYEQYF. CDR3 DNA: TGTGCCAGCAGCTTAGGTAGGCAGGGCTACGAGCAGTACTTC.

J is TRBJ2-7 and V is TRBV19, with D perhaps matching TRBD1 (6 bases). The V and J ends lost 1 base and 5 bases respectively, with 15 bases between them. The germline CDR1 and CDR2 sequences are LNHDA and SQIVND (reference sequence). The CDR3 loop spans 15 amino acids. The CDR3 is CASSIGGGNRNEQYF. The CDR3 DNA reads TGTGCCAGTAGTATAGGAGGGGGAAACCGCAACGAGCAGTACTTC.